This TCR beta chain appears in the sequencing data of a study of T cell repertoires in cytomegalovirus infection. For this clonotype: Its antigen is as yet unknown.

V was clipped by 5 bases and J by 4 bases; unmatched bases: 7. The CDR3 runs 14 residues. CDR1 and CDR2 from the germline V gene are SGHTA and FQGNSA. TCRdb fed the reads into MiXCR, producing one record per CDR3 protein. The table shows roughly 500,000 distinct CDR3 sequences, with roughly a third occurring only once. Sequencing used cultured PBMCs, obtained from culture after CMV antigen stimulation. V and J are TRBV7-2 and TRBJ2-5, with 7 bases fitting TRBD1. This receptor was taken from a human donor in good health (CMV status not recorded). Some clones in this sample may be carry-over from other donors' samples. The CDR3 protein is CASSGVYRGETQYF. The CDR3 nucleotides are TGTGCCAGCAGCGGGGTTTACAGGGGAGAGACCCAGTACTTC.